Below are 14 T cell receptor beta chains sequenced from a single sample in a study of T cells after yellow fever vaccination. MiXCR, applied by TCRdb to the 5' RACE reads, yields one record per CDR3 protein. Among hundreds of thousands of distinct CDR3 sequences listed, 9% to 15% were seen once. The sequencing used PBMCs, collected on the day of the yellow fever booster vaccination. All receptors come from a man aged 30-40 years who received the YFV17D yellow fever vaccine.

This clonotype has more than one count but fewer than ten. The chain uses TRBV7-2 and TRBJ1-1; 8 bases match TRBD1. CDR1 SGHTA and CDR2 FQGNSA come from the germline V gene. With 4 bases clipped from V and 7 bases from J, the junction kept 8 bases outside the gene matches. CDR3 length: 14 amino acids. The CDR3 protein is CASSSQGAGDEAFF. Written as DNA, the CDR3 is TGTGCCAGCAGCTCTCAGGGGGCGGGGGATGAAGCTTTCTTT.

This clonotype was recorded at least ten times. The rearrangement uses TRBV12-3 or TRBV12-4 and TRBJ2-5; TRBD2 is a possible D gene (6 bases). V was clipped by 1 base and J by 4 bases, with 7 bases between them. CDR3 length: 13 residues. The CDR3 coding sequence is TGTGCCAGCAGTTTAGACGGGGGAGAGACCCAGTACTTC. As protein: CASSLDGGETQYF.

This clonotype was observed many times. The chain recombines TRBV4-2 with TRBJ2-1; 14 bases map to TRBD2. The CDR3 spans 20 residues. The germline V gene encodes CDR1 LGHNA and CDR2 YNFKEQ. V lost 4 bases, J lost 9 bases, and 20 bases stayed unmatched. CDR3 loop: CASSPKTSGRELGGGVEQFF. CDR3 nucleotide sequence: TGTGCCAGCAGCCCGAAGACTAGCGGGAGGGAACTGGGCGGGGGTGTTGAGCAGTTCTTC.

This chain connects TRBV25-1 to TRBJ2-2; 7 positions match TRBD1. The germline V gene encodes CDR1 MGHDK and CDR2 SYGVNS. The V segment lost 11 bases and the J segment 2 bases; nucleotides outside the gene matches: 14. The CDR3 is made up of 16 amino acids. CDR3 bases: TGTGCCGCTAAGGCGGACAGGCCATCTAACACCGGGGAGCTGTTTTTT. Protein product: CAAKADRPSNTGELFF.

Worth noting for this clonotype: It is likely a read error, because the conserved phenylalanine at the end of the CDR3 is missing. The DNA is omitted, as the CDR3 cannot be located on it reliably, and the CDR3 follows TCRdb's listing. This CDR3 is CSADSPNPSQRDL. The chain is built from TRBV20-1 and TRBJ1-1. Germline V lookup: CDR1 DFQATT, CDR2 SNEGSKA (reference sequence). Both ends counted, the CDR3 spans 13 residues.

The rearrangement uses TRBV7-3 and TRBJ2-5, with TRBD2 identical over 10 bases. Germline loops: CDR1 SGHTA, CDR2 FQGTGA. The CDR3 sequence is 15 residues long. V shed 5 bases and J 2 bases; nucleotides not matched to a gene: 5. The CDR3 nucleotides are TGTGCCAGCAGCCAAGGGACTAGCGAACAAGAGACCCAGTACTTC. Protein sequence: CASSQGTSEQETQYF.

CDR3 loop: CASSFGEGERTDTQYF. In DNA form, the CDR3 reads TGTGCCAGCAGCTTCGGAGAGGGGGAGAGGACAGATACGCAGTATTTT. This rearrangement joins TRBV7-9 to TRBJ2-3; a possible D gene is TRBD1 (6 bases). The CDR3 is 16 residues long. V was cut by 3 bases and J by 3 bases, with 16 bases left in between. Germline V CDR1 and CDR2: SEHNR, FQNEAQ (reference sequence). Variable domain in full (rest from reference TRBV7-9 and TRBJ2-3): DTGVSQNPRHKITKRGQNVTFRCDPISEHNRLYWYRQTLGQGPEFLTYFQNEAQLEKSRLLSDRFSAERPKGSFSTLEIQRTEQGDSAMYLCASSFGEGERTDTQYFGPGTRLTVL.

This clonotype has a handful of counts. The chain joins TRBV27 to TRBJ2-1; TRBD1 is a possible D gene (5 bases). Deletions cut 3 bases from V and 7 bases from J, with 7 bases between. Looked up from germline, CDR1 is MNHEY and CDR2 is SMNVEV (reference sequence). The CDR3 is 12 residues long. The CDR3 loop is CASSFRQNEQFF. The CDR3 coding sequence is TGTGCCAGCAGTTTCAGACAGAATGAGCAGTTCTTC.

This clonotype was found a few times. DNA for the CDR3: TGCAGCGTCCGACTAGCGGGAGGTGTTCTGTACTTC. This sequence encodes CSVRLAGGVLYF. V gene TRBV29-1 combines with J gene TRBJ2-5; TRBD2 agrees at 13 bases. In germline, CDR1 is SQVTM, CDR2 ANQGSEA. The CDR3 totals 12 residues. V shed 6 bases and J 13 bases; nucleotides not matched to a gene: 8.

This clonotype was observed a few times. The V and J genes are TRBV5-1 and TRBJ2-2, with D possibly TRBD1 on 5 matching bases. The CDR3 runs 14 residues. Germline V gives CDR1 SGHRS, CDR2 YFSETQ. V was cut by 4 bases and J by 4 bases, with 11 bases left in between. The CDR3 here is CASSIRARTGELFF. The DNA of the CDR3 is TGCGCCAGCAGCATCAGGGCGCGCACCGGGGAGCTGTTTTTT.

The rearrangement links TRBV20-1 to TRBJ2-3; 16 nucleotides match TRBD2. This CDR3 contains 15 residues. J lost 6 bases, V lost 1 base, and 1 base had no gene match. The germline V gene encodes CDR1 DFQATT and CDR2 SNEGSKA (reference sequence). The CDR3 DNA follows: TGCAGTGCTAGAGTGGGACTAGCGGGAGGGGATACGCAGTATTTT. It yields the protein CSARVGLAGGDTQYF.

The genes are TRBV6-1 and TRBJ2-1, with 8 nucleotides matching TRBD1. There are 13 residues in the CDR3. With V trimmed by 6 bases and J by 6 bases, 4 bases remained unmatched. Germline V gene lookup returns CDR1 MNHNS and CDR2 SASEGT. The CDR3 loop is CASRAGTGNEQFF. The CDR3 DNA reads TGTGCCAGCAGGGCCGGGACAGGCAATGAGCAGTTCTTC.

This clonotype was observed many times. The chain carries TRBV11-2 and TRBJ2-6, with 7 bases aligning to TRBD2. V was pared by 4 bases and J by 3 bases, with 3 bases of the junction left unmatched. Germline loops: CDR1 SGHAT, CDR2 FQNNGV. The CDR3 runs 15 residues. As DNA, the CDR3 is TGTGCCAGCAGCTGGCCGGGAGGTGGGGCCAACGTCCTGACTTTC. Translated, it gives CASSWPGGGANVLTF.

This chain's CDR3 is CASSLGTNSYEQYF. CDR3 DNA sequence: TGTGCCAGCAGCTTGGGGACAAACTCCTACGAGCAGTACTTC. The chain employs TRBV5-4 and TRBJ2-7, with D possibly being TRBD1 (5 bases). Trimming pared 0 bases from V and 0 bases from J, leaving 7 bases between. This CDR3 has 14 residues. Germline values: CDR1 SGHNT, CDR2 YYREEE (reference sequence).